This T cell receptor (beta chain) was captured in a study of OX40 agonist ivuxolimab in advanced cancers. Across the whole study: Ivuxolimab is a fully human IgG2 antibody that activates OX40 (CD134). Partial response was recorded in three patients: one hepatocellular carcinoma and two cutaneous melanoma cases.

TCRdb keeps only in-frame clones here, not all; method: immunoSEQ multiplex PCR. The table has about 74,000 clones, under 90% seen once; the top ten hold around 6.6%. A remark on this clone: The antigen remains undetermined.

Whole-study findings and limits: Still undetermined is the antigen specificity of the expanded peripheral T cells.

The CDR3 covers 14 residues. CDR1 and CDR2 from the germline V gene are KGHSH and LQKENI. Trimming removed 6 bases at V and 5 bases at J, with 15 bases between. The starting material was CD4+ or CD8+ T cells sorted from blood, obtained in a trial of the OX40 agonist ivuxolimab. This sequence originates from an adult with an advanced solid tumor such as melanoma, head and neck, liver or kidney cancer. The V gene is TRBV18, the J gene TRBJ2-3; D is possibly TRBD2 (6 bases). CDR3 residues: CASSGLSQEDTQYF. As DNA, the CDR3 is TGTGCCAGCTCGGGACTTTCTCAGGAAGATACGCAGTATTTT. The whole variable domain, filled in from reference TRBV18 and TRBJ2-3, reads NAGVMQNPRHLVRRRGQEARLRCSPMKGHSHVYWYRQLPEEGLKFMVYLQKENIIDESGMPKERFSAEFPKEGPSILRIQQVVRGDSAAYFCASSGLSQEDTQYFGPGTRLTVL.